This record concerns one TCR beta chain sequence. The sample is drawn from a study of T cell changes during pregnancy in multiple sclerosis. Trimming took 5 bases from V and 5 from J; bases not matched to a gene: 16. This CDR3 is built from 19 residues. Germline-derived CDR1 and CDR2 are SGHTA and FQGNSA. The method was immunoSEQ multiplex PCR; TCRdb's version includes in-frame clones alone and lacks a portion of them. The sample contains approximately 90,000 clones, approximately 90% of which appear only once. The chain employs TRBV7-2 and TRBJ2-2; 11 bases match TRBD1. The sequence derives from a female donor with multiple sclerosis, enrolled in a pregnancy study. The sequenced sample was peripheral blood, obtained before pregnancy. The CDR3 reads CASSRGWTGGAFGTGELFF. For the CDR3, the DNA is TGTGCCAGCAGCCGTGGATGGACAGGGGGCGCATTTGGAACCGGGGAGCTGTTTTTT.